The TCR beta chain under discussion was sequenced for a study of PD-L1 blockade in urothelial cancer. Produced via immunoSEQ multiplex PCR; TCRdb's table is partial and in-frame only. The sample holds 25,000 to 30,000 clones, 80% to 90% seen once. The CDR3 is 12 residues long. V lost 6 bases and J lost 3, with 9 bases in between. The germline gives CDR1 MGHDK, CDR2 SYGVNS. The sequence came from a man aged 50-59 years with urothelial cancer. The sample here was PBMCs, taken around atezolizumab (anti-PD-L1) treatment. The J gene is TRBJ2-7, the V gene TRBV25-1; a possible D gene is TRBD2 (5 bases). The DNA of the CDR3 is TGTGCCAGCAGGAGAGCGGACTACGAGCAGTACTTC. Translating it yields CASRRADYEQYF.